One sample yielded the 25 T cell receptor beta chains listed below, sequenced in a study of post-analysis software for immune sequencing data. Study outcomes and limitations: The five TRBV segments detected at higher frequency in patients than in controls included TRBV5-6, TRBV5-1 and TRBV20-1.

Unique molecular identifiers had been added to the TCR beta cDNA libraries. TCRdb used MiXCR to reprocess the PCR reads, holding one entry per CDR3 protein. Here the sample spans hundreds of thousands of distinct CDR3 sequences, just under 30% being singletons. These receptors have no known antigen. Sample: blood. All receptors come from a girl under 18 with multiple sclerosis.

The chain is built from TRBV12-3 or TRBV12-4 and TRBJ1-2; the D is unclear. The CDR3 contains 13 residues. Trimming left V 5 bases short and J 5 bases short, with 12 bases between. CDR3 nucleotides: TGTGCCAGCAGTCTGGCCCCTGGTTATGGCTACACCTTC. This gives the protein CASSLAPGYGYTF.

The CDR3 DNA reads TGCAGCGTTGGAGCCCCCTCCGGGACAGGGGAAAACATTCAGTACTTC. It encodes CSVGAPSGTGENIQYF. The rearrangement uses TRBV29-1 and TRBJ2-4; TRBD1 matches at 10 bases. CDR1 and CDR2 (germline): SQVTM, ANQGSEA. V was pared by 4 bases and J by 5 bases, with 11 bases of the junction left unmatched. The CDR3 has 16 amino acids.

The J gene is TRBJ2-1, the V gene TRBV9, with TRBD2 identical over 8 bases. The germline V gene encodes CDR1 SGDLS and CDR2 YYNGEE. V shed 1 base, J shed 9 bases, and the junction held 9 bases outside the gene matches. The CDR3 sequence is 15 residues long. CDR3 sequence: CASSVYGGAGREQFF. CDR3 sequence (DNA): TGTGCCAGCAGCGTATACGGGGGGGCAGGTCGTGAGCAGTTCTTC.

V usage is TRBV7-2 and J usage is TRBJ2-4, with 13 bases identical to TRBD2. Germline loops: CDR1 SGHTA, CDR2 FQGNSA. The V gene end was trimmed by 2 bases and the J gene end by 6 bases; junction bases not matched to a gene: 13. The CDR3 runs to 19 residues. The CDR3: CASSLILLAGGLERNIQYF. CDR3 sequence (DNA): TGTGCCAGCAGCTTAATCCTACTAGCGGGGGGGCTTGAGAGAAACATTCAGTACTTC.

This rearrangement joins TRBV29-1 to TRBJ1-6; possible D gene TRBD1, 6 bases. The V gene's germline CDR1 is SQVTM and CDR2 ANQGSEA. The length of the CDR3 is 13 residues. Trimming took 6 bases from V and 7 from J, leaving 13 bases between them. CDR3 DNA sequence: TGCAGCGTGGGGGGCTCGGGGAATTCACCCCTCCACTTT. Residues: CSVGGSGNSPLHF.

Ten or more counts support this clonotype. CDR3 coding DNA: TGTGCCAGCAGAAGACTAGCGGGGGGTTATGAGCAGTTCTTC. Protein: CASRRLAGGYEQFF. This sequence joins TRBV6-6 and TRBJ2-1, with 13 bases that match TRBD2. In germline, CDR1 is MNHNY, CDR2 SVGAGI (reference sequence). The CDR3 length is 14 residues. V dropped 6 bases and J dropped 8; count of bases not matched to a gene: 4.

The chain employs TRBV7-2 and TRBJ2-3; D remains ambiguous. CDR1 is SGHTA, CDR2 FQGNSA, per germline. Trimming cost V 1 base and J 2 bases, with 10 bases left between them. The CDR3 contains 15 residues. The CDR3 nucleotides are TGTGCCAGCAGCTTAGGAGTCCCCCTCACAGATACGCAGTATTTT. It is translated as CASSLGVPLTDTQYF.

This clonotype was detected a few times. The CDR3 sequence: CSAPGQGIKTQYF. DNA of the CDR3: TGCAGCGCACCGGGACAGGGAATTAAGACCCAGTACTTC. The gene calls are TRBV20-1 and TRBJ2-5, with 9 bases fitting TRBD1. CDR1 and CDR2 from the germline V gene are DFQATT and SNEGSKA (reference sequence). There are 13 residues in the CDR3.

This clonotype was picked up many times. This chain joins TRBV29-1 and TRBJ2-7, with D possibly matching TRBD1 (6 bases). Between the trimmed V and J ends, which lost 6 bases and 0 bases, there was a span of 12 bases. Per germline, CDR1 SQVTM and CDR2 ANQGSEA. The CDR3 runs 13 residues. The CDR3 spells CSVARTASYEQYF. CDR3 sequence (DNA): TGCAGCGTCGCTCGGACAGCCTCCTACGAGCAGTACTTC.

The chain employs TRBV15 and TRBJ2-3, with TRBD1 as a possible D gene (5 bases). The CDR3 has 15 amino acids. Germline values: CDR1 LNHNV, CDR2 YYDKDF (reference sequence). V dropped 0 bases and J dropped 5 bases, with 12 bases sitting between them. The CDR3 coding sequence is TGTGCCACCAGCAGAGATGGAGCAGGGCAAGATACGCAGTATTTT. Its protein product is CATSRDGAGQDTQYF. The full variable domain, completed using reference TRBV15 and TRBJ2-3, is DAMVIQNPRYQVTQFGKPVTLSCSQTLNHNVMYWYQQKSSQAPKLLFHYYDKDFNNEADTPDNFQSRRPNTSFCFLDIRSPGLGDTAMYLCATSRDGAGQDTQYFGPGTRLTVL.

This sequence joins TRBV6-5 and TRBJ2-1, with TRBD1 as a possible D gene (5 bases). CDR3 size: 14 residues. With 7 bases removed from V and 5 bases from J, the gap between germline ends came to 15 bases. The V gene's germline CDR1 is MNHEY and CDR2 SVGAGI. CDR3 sequence: CASTDRLFHNEQFF. Here the CDR3 DNA reads TGTGCCAGCACCGACAGACTCTTCCACAATGAGCAGTTCTTC.

This clonotype was found a few times. The gene calls are TRBV20-1 and TRBJ1-1; 8 bases map to TRBD1. Trimming removed 6 bases from V and 5 bases from J; junction bases left unmatched: 8. Germline V gene lookup returns CDR1 DFQATT and CDR2 SNEGSKA (reference sequence). This CDR3 spans 13 amino acids. The CDR3 spells CSADGQGGTEAFF. CDR3 sequence (DNA): TGCAGTGCCGACGGACAGGGAGGAACTGAAGCTTTCTTT.

This clonotype was picked up a small number of times. The J gene is TRBJ2-1, the V gene TRBV12-3 or TRBV12-4, with 9 bases lining up with TRBD1. The CDR3 contains 14 residues. J was trimmed by 7 bases and V by 5 bases; bases with no gene match: 6. The CDR3 spells CASSRQGVLNEQFF. DNA of the CDR3: TGTGCCAGCAGTAGACAGGGGGTACTGAATGAGCAGTTCTTC.

The chain has TRBV12-5 and TRBJ2-1; D not resolved. The V end lost 4 bases, the J end lost 8 bases, and 12 bases lay between the germline ends. In germline, CDR1 is LGHNT, CDR2 FRNRAP. The CDR3 sequence is 13 residues long. CDR3 loop: CASGSTRRYEQFF. The DNA for the CDR3 is TGTGCTAGTGGTTCGACCCGGCGCTATGAGCAGTTCTTC.

This clonotype was detected a few times. The V gene is TRBV6-5, the J gene TRBJ2-7; unclear D gene. CDR1 MNHEY and CDR2 SVGAGI come from the germline V gene. Trimming took off 2 bases at V and 2 bases at J, with 19 bases between the two ends. The CDR3 has 17 residues. In nucleotides, the CDR3 is TGTGCCAGCAGTTACATCGGCCTCGGCGACATAACCTACGAGCAGTACTTC. Its protein product is CASSYIGLGDITYEQYF.

The rearrangement links TRBV7-2 to TRBJ2-1; the match to TRBD2 covers 10 bases. The length of the CDR3 is 16 residues. Germline loops: CDR1 SGHTA, CDR2 FQGNSA. V gave up 5 bases and J gave up 13 bases; unmatched junction bases: 17. DNA for the CDR3: TGTGCCAGCAGCCCCGTGGCTAGCGGGAGTCGGAAGACCCAGTTCTTC. This encodes CASSPVASGSRKTQFF.

The chain joins TRBV10-3 to TRBJ2-3; no firm D call. The germline CDR1 and CDR2 sequences are ENHRY and SYGVKD. The CDR3 spans 13 residues. Trimming removed 8 bases from V and 2 bases from J, with 11 bases in between. DNA of the CDR3: TGTGCCATCGGAGTCAGGCACACAGATACGCAGTATTTT. Amino acid sequence: CAIGVRHTDTQYF.

In this sample, this clonotype turned up a few times. The gene calls are TRBV20-1 and TRBJ2-1, with 7 bases matching TRBD2. V lost 3 bases, J lost 2 bases, and 4 bases stayed unmatched. The CDR3 is 14 amino acids. CDR1 is DFQATT, CDR2 SNEGSKA, per germline (reference sequence). DNA for the CDR3: TGCAGTGCTAGTATAGCGGGCGCCTACAATGAGCAGTTCTTC. It yields the protein CSASIAGAYNEQFF.

This clonotype was seen ten or more times. The chain has TRBV13 and TRBJ2-7; 7 nucleotides match TRBD2. Germline CDR1 and CDR2: PRHDT and FYEKMQ (reference sequence). This CDR3 is 16 amino acids long. J lost 2 bases, V lost 2 bases, and 9 bases had no gene match. CDR3 loop: CASSLTSANRPYEQYF. CDR3 in DNA: TGTGCCAGCAGCTTAACTAGCGCCAACCGTCCCTACGAGCAGTACTTC. Filled out from reference TRBV13 and TRBJ2-7, the complete variable domain reads AAGVIQSPRHLIKEKRETATLKCYPIPRHDTVYWYQQGPGQDPQFLISFYEKMQSDKGSIPDRFSAQQFSDYHSELNMSSLELGDSALYFCASSLTSANRPYEQYFGPGTRLTVT.

The genes are TRBV20-1 and TRBJ2-1; D possibly corresponds to TRBD2 (5 bases). The V gene lost 6 bases and the J gene lost 6 bases, with 12 bases spanning the gap. The germline V gene encodes CDR1 DFQATT and CDR2 SNEGSKA (reference sequence). The CDR3 is 12 amino acids. CDR3 nucleotide sequence: TGCAGTGCCACTAGTAGGGTCAATGAGCAGTTCTTC. Protein: CSATSRVNEQFF.

The V call is TRBV20-1, the J call TRBJ1-6; 7 bases fit TRBD1. V was clipped by 6 bases and J by 8 bases; unmatched bases: 7. Germline CDR1 is DFQATT and CDR2 is SNEGSKA (reference sequence). The CDR3 consists of 13 residues. The CDR3 region has the DNA TGCAGTGCCAGACAGGGTATGGATTCACCCCTCCACTTT. The encoded protein is CSARQGMDSPLHF.

This clonotype has a handful of counts. V usage is TRBV11-2 and J usage is TRBJ2-3; 8 bases match TRBD1. The CDR3 sequence is 15 residues long. Germline V gene sequence: CDR1 SGHAT, CDR2 FQNNGV. The ends lost 5 bases at V and 4 bases at J; junction bases unmatched: 8. The CDR3 DNA is TGTGCCAGCAGCCCTGGGACAGGTCCATCAGATACGCAGTATTTT. This gives the protein CASSPGTGPSDTQYF. Complete variable domain (other parts from reference TRBV11-2 and TRBJ2-3): EAGVAQSPRYKIIEKRQSVAFWCNPISGHATLYWYQQILGQGPKLLIQFQNNGVVDDSQLPKDRFSAERLKGVDSTLKIQPAKLEDSAVYLCASSPGTGPSDTQYFGPGTRLTVL.

This chain links TRBV28 with TRBJ2-1, with TRBD1 identical over 9 bases. The CDR3 is made up of 16 amino acids. Germline CDR1 and CDR2: MDHEN and SYDVKM. Unmatched junction bases numbered 11, after V lost 7 bases and J lost 4 bases. In DNA, the CDR3 is TGTGCCAGCAACCCCCACGGGACAGGGCTTTACAATGAGCAGTTCTTC. Encoded protein: CASNPHGTGLYNEQFF.

The sample holds a few counts of this clonotype. The chain couples TRBV6-5 to TRBJ1-1; no clear D. Germline V gene lookup returns CDR1 MNHEY and CDR2 SVGAGI. This CDR3 contains 12 residues. The V and J ends lost 5 bases and 6 bases respectively, with 10 bases between them. Written as DNA, the CDR3 is TGTGCCAGCAGTGACCCGGGGTCTGAAGCTTTCTTT. It is translated as CASSDPGSEAFF.

This clonotype was counted a few times. J is TRBJ2-1 and V is TRBV15; D not certain. Trimming took 6 bases from V and 1 from J, leaving 16 bases between them. CDR1 LNHNV and CDR2 YYDKDF come from the germline V gene (reference sequence). The CDR3 runs to 16 residues. CDR3 sequence reads: CATSPSRSRSYNEQFF. In nucleotides, the CDR3 is TGTGCCACCAGTCCTTCCCGGTCTAGATCCTACAATGAGCAGTTCTTC. The full variable domain, in which reference TRBV15 and TRBJ2-1 provide the parts outside the CDR3, is DAMVIQNPRYQVTQFGKPVTLSCSQTLNHNVMYWYQQKSSQAPKLLFHYYDKDFNNEADTPDNFQSRRPNTSFCFLDIRSPGLGDTAMYLCATSPSRSRSYNEQFFGPGTRLTVL.